The rows below give T cell receptor beta chains drawn from one sample of a study of T cell responses to AZD1222 COVID-19 vaccine. Measured with immunoSEQ multiplex PCR; TCRdb has only the in-frame clones, and not every one. The repertoire has 140,000 or so clones, around 90% of them found once; the top ten carry 3.1%. The material sequenced was peripheral blood, taken 28 days after the second AZD1222 dose. The receptors were sampled from an adult who received the AZD1222 COVID-19 vaccine. Both conserved end residues are part of each CDR3. A D gene is named only where the DNA matches it firmly. Some rows mark clone size as missing; the rest say once, few, many or name a class of expanded clone.

d_gene: NA; v_gene: TRBV6-5; j_gene: TRBJ2-1; abundance: NA; CDR3nt: TGTGCCAGCAGGACTTGGAGCTCCTACAATGAGCAGTTCTTC; CDR3aa: CASRTWSSYNEQFF
d_gene: NA; v_gene: TRBV11-2; j_gene: TRBJ2-3; abundance: NA; CDR3nt: TGTGCCAGCAGCCTTGAGGTGAATACGCAGTATTTT; CDR3aa: CASSLEVNTQYF
d_gene: TRBD2; v_gene: TRBV7-9; j_gene: TRBJ2-3; abundance: few; CDR3nt: TGTGCCAGCAGCCCAGGTTGGGCTAGCGGGGGCACAGATACGCAGTATTTT; CDR3aa: CASSPGWASGGTDTQYF
d_gene: NA; v_gene: TRBV4-3; j_gene: TRBJ2-4; abundance: NA; CDR3nt: TGCGCCAGCAGCCAAGGTCTGTTCGGGGAGGAAAACATTCAGTACTTC; CDR3aa: CASSQGLFGEENIQYF
d_gene: TRBD2; v_gene: TRBV10-1; j_gene: TRBJ2-7; abundance: NA; CDR3nt: TGCGCCAGCAGTGGGGGGACTACCTACGAGCAGTACTTC; CDR3aa: CASSGGTTYEQYF
d_gene: NA; v_gene: TRBV5-1; j_gene: TRBJ2-2; abundance: NA; CDR3nt: TGCGCCAGCAGCCTAAACCGCGGGGAGCTGTTTTTT; CDR3aa: CASSLNRGELFF
d_gene: TRBD2; v_gene: TRBV27; j_gene: TRBJ2-1; abundance: NA; CDR3nt: TGTGCCAGCCGTCTAGAGGCTAGCGGATACAATGAGCAGTTCTTC; CDR3aa: CASRLEASGYNEQFF
d_gene: TRBD2; v_gene: TRBV27; j_gene: TRBJ2-5; abundance: few; CDR3nt: TGTGCCAGCAGTGGCGGGGGGGTCGGAGAGACCCAGTACTTC; CDR3aa: CASSGGGVGETQYF
d_gene: TRBD1; v_gene: TRBV27; j_gene: TRBJ2-1; abundance: once; CDR3nt: TGTGCCAGCAGTTTAAGACAGGGGCTTTACAATGAGCAGTTCTTC; CDR3aa: CASSLRQGLYNEQFF
d_gene: TRBD2; v_gene: TRBV11-2; j_gene: TRBJ2-1; abundance: NA; CDR3nt: TGTGCCAGCAGCTTAATAAGCGGGAGATATGAGCAGTTCTTC; CDR3aa: CASSLISGRYEQFF
d_gene: NA; v_gene: TRBV28; j_gene: TRBJ1-3; abundance: NA; CDR3nt: TGTGCCAGCAGTTCCCGTGTCGCCCTGGAGGGAAACACCATATATTTT; CDR3aa: CASSSRVALEGNTIYF
d_gene: TRBD1; v_gene: TRBV30; j_gene: TRBJ1-2; abundance: few; CDR3nt: TGTGCCTGGACTACCCGGGACAGACCTTTCTATGGCTACACCTTC; CDR3aa: CAWTTRDRPFYGYTF
d_gene: NA; v_gene: TRBV28; j_gene: TRBJ2-1; abundance: NA; CDR3nt: TGTGCCAGCAATCCGGGGTTTACTCCCTACAATGAGCAGTTCTTC; CDR3aa: CASNPGFTPYNEQFF
d_gene: TRBD2; v_gene: TRBV30; j_gene: TRBJ2-1; abundance: NA; CDR3nt: TGTGCCTGGAGTGTCAAGGTCGCCCTTAGCGGGGGGTTCAATGAGCAGTTCTTC; CDR3aa: CAWSVKVALSGGFNEQFF
d_gene: NA; v_gene: TRBV12-1; j_gene: TRBJ2-5; abundance: NA; CDR3nt: TGTGCCAGCAGCTCAGGACTAGCGGGGGGAAGGGGTCAAGAGACCCAGTACTTC; CDR3aa: CASSSGLAGGRGQETQYF
d_gene: TRBD1; v_gene: TRBV2; j_gene: TRBJ1-6; abundance: NA; CDR3nt: TGTGCCAGCACCCGGGACAGGGAGAGGCCCCTCCACTTT; CDR3aa: CASTRDRERPLHF
d_gene: TRBD1; v_gene: TRBV18; j_gene: TRBJ1-4; abundance: once; CDR3nt: TGTGCCAGCTCACTGGACAGGGTAACGGGAGAAAAACTGTTTTTT; CDR3aa: CASSLDRVTGEKLFF
d_gene: NA; v_gene: TRBV19; j_gene: TRBJ2-6; abundance: NA; CDR3nt: TGTGCCAGTAGCAGGGTTACTGGGGCCAACGTCCTGACTTTC; CDR3aa: CASSRVTGANVLTF
d_gene: NA; v_gene: TRBV4-3; j_gene: TRBJ2-3; abundance: NA; CDR3nt: TGCGCCAGCAGCCAAGAGTTTGGGCAGGGTAGCACAGATACGCAGTATTTT; CDR3aa: CASSQEFGQGSTDTQYF
d_gene: TRBD2; v_gene: TRBV9; j_gene: TRBJ2-2; abundance: once; CDR3nt: TGTGCCAGCAGCGCCTTGGGACTAGCGGGCTACACCGGGGAGCTGTTTTTT; CDR3aa: CASSALGLAGYTGELFF
d_gene: NA; v_gene: TRBV27; j_gene: TRBJ2-1; abundance: NA; CDR3nt: TGTGCCAGCAGTTTATCGAGGGGGGGTTACAATGAGCAGTTCTTC; CDR3aa: CASSLSRGGYNEQFF
d_gene: NA; v_gene: TRBV3-1/TRBV3-2; j_gene: TRBJ1-5; abundance: NA; CDR3nt: TGTGCCAGCAGCCAAGACTTTCAATTCCAGCCCCAGCATTTT; CDR3aa: CASSQDFQFQPQHF
d_gene: NA; v_gene: TRBV7-9; j_gene: TRBJ2-1; abundance: once; CDR3nt: TGTGCCAGCAGGACGGGCCTCAATGGGGATGAGCAGTTCTTC; CDR3aa: CASRTGLNGDEQFF
d_gene: TRBD1; v_gene: TRBV28; j_gene: TRBJ1-5; abundance: NA; CDR3nt: TGTGCCAGCAGTTTTATTCGGACAGGAGCTAATCAGCCCCAGCATTTT; CDR3aa: CASSFIRTGANQPQHF
d_gene: NA; v_gene: TRBV5-6; j_gene: TRBJ2-1; abundance: NA; CDR3nt: TGTGCCAGCAGCTTCACCGCACACAATGAGCAGTTCTTC; CDR3aa: CASSFTAHNEQFF
d_gene: NA; v_gene: TRBV28; j_gene: TRBJ1-1; abundance: NA; CDR3nt: TGTGCCAGCAGTTTATATCGTGACGTGGGCGGCACTGAAGCTTTCTTT; CDR3aa: CASSLYRDVGGTEAFF
d_gene: NA; v_gene: TRBV5-1; j_gene: TRBJ2-3; abundance: once; CDR3nt: TGCGCCAGCAGCGCAGGTAGCGGAGCTAGCACAGATACGCAGTATTTT; CDR3aa: CASSAGSGASTDTQYF
d_gene: TRBD2; v_gene: TRBV10-3; j_gene: TRBJ2-2; abundance: NA; CDR3nt: TGTGCCACCGCCGGGAGGACCGGGGAGCTGTTTTTT; CDR3aa: CATAGRTGELFF
d_gene: NA; v_gene: TRBV4-2; j_gene: TRBJ1-4; abundance: NA; CDR3nt: TGTGCCAGCAGCCCTCGTGGGGCCAATAATGAAAAACTGTTTTTT; CDR3aa: CASSPRGANNEKLFF
d_gene: NA; v_gene: TRBV7-2; j_gene: TRBJ1-1; abundance: NA; CDR3nt: TGTGCCAGCAGCTTATCTGGCAACACTGAAGCTTTCTTT; CDR3aa: CASSLSGNTEAFF
d_gene: TRBD2; v_gene: TRBV7-3; j_gene: TRBJ2-1; abundance: few; CDR3nt: TGTGCCAGCAGCTTAGGGGTAGGACTAGCACGCACCAATGAGCAGTTCTTC; CDR3aa: CASSLGVGLARTNEQFF
d_gene: TRBD1; v_gene: TRBV6-5; j_gene: TRBJ1-1; abundance: NA; CDR3nt: TGTGCCAGCAGTTCCGGGACAGGGGGGTTGAACACTGAAGCTTTCTTT; CDR3aa: CASSSGTGGLNTEAFF
d_gene: NA; v_gene: TRBV2; j_gene: TRBJ1-5; abundance: NA; CDR3nt: TGTGCCAGCATGAGGGGGGCTAGGACAGTAGAGGCCCAGCATTTT; CDR3aa: CASMRGARTVEAQHF
d_gene: TRBD1; v_gene: TRBV7-4; j_gene: TRBJ2-3; abundance: NA; CDR3nt: TGTGCCAGCCAAGTGGACAGGTCACGACCAGATACGCAGTATTTT; CDR3aa: CASQVDRSRPDTQYF